This is a list of T cell receptor beta chains from one sample in a study of beta chain features in type 1 diabetes. The repertoire was sequenced with immunoSEQ multiplex PCR; TCRdb's copy has only in-frame clones and lacks some. Among around 310,000 clones listed, roughly 14% were seen once. The sequenced material came from naive CD4+ T cells from blood. The receptors were gathered from a young woman with type 1 diabetes. CDR3s leave out the opening cysteine and the closing phenylalanine or tryptophan. The order of the fields is V gene, D gene, CDR3 protein. D genes are given only for firm matches.

>TRBV20-1|-
SARRDEQF
>TRBV2|-
ASSTRAYPLQETQY
>TRBV7-2|-
ASSWVRGSSTDTQY
>TRBV4-1|TRBD1
ASSQGTGGVKYNEQF
>TRBV4-1|TRBD2
ASSRRLAGGPNSYEQY
>TRBV27|-
ASSRPRSAGIYEQY
>TRBV29-1|-
SVEVLLAQLHNEQF
>TRBV28|-
ASSSMGGLGTDTQY
>TRBV30|-
AWSITDNQPQH
>TRBV7-9|-
ASNPQGFGTDTQY
>TRBV5-6|-
ASRSLFSGANVLT
>TRBV11-2|TRBD1
ASSFLQGALNYGYT
>TRBV27|-
ASSRTDTSTDTQY
>TRBV5-1|TRBD2
ASSLVREGLAKETQY
>TRBV6-5|TRBD2
ASSRAGGSNNEQF
>TRBV30|TRBD2
AWRKLAASTDTQY
>TRBV11-1|TRBD1
ASSSGDRNTEAF
>TRBV18|-
ASSRTTAMNTEAF
>TRBV19|TRBD1
ASGRQGNVAEAF
>TRBV4-3|-
ASSQVEVSRERTGELF
>TRBV27|TRBD2
ASSSEKTSGMSEQF
>TRBV28|-
ASVTGYGSNQPQH
>TRBV7-2|-
ASSQTGKANVLT
>TRBV28|-
ASRDSGVAYEQY
>TRBV5-1|TRBD2
ASHAGDEQY
>TRBV5-1|-
ASSLEVAGTDTQY
>TRBV7-2|TRBD2
ASRRGGGSTDTQY
>TRBV28|TRBD1
ASTLGQGNQPQH
>TRBV7-8|TRBD1
ASSSQTGGLETQY
>TRBV5-1|-
ASSSQTDIGGEKLF
>TRBV5-6|TRBD2
ASSFGTSGRGDEQF
>TRBV29-1|-
SVKGVREPTYNEQF
>TRBV6-5|-
ASSYVGQAYGYT
>TRBV6-5|-
ASSYSGSGSYNEQF
>TRBV20-1|-
SAPAGYGYT
>TRBV7-9|TRBD1
ASSFWLGTDNYNEQF
>TRBV7-2|TRBD1
ASNVGQPQETQY
>TRBV18|-
ASSPARGLTDTQY
>TRBV5-1|TRBD2
ASNPPPSGRSTYEQY
>TRBV5-4|TRBD2
ASSSGGGNEQF
>TRBV6-1|TRBD1
ASSLWGQTYNEQF
>TRBV7-9|TRBD1
ASSLDRDGSNYGYT
>TRBV7-2|TRBD1
ASSYQDRVTEAF
>TRBV18|-
ASSQSPKYEQY
>TRBV5-1|TRBD2
ASSPRPFSGRSETQY
>TRBV18|-
ASSPGTQETQY
>TRBV9|TRBD2
ASSHGTSRGNEQF
>TRBV7-2|TRBD1
ASSPRTGQETQY
>TRBV18|-
ASSQNWGGQNTEAF
>TRBV7-2|TRBD2
ASSSTSGRRNEQF
>TRBV23-1|-
ASSQSREISGNTIY
>TRBV29-1|TRBD2
SVREAGGGNEQF
>TRBV5-1|-
ASSLLAGSYNEQF
>TRBV2|TRBD1
ASSEGDRRYGYT
>TRBV5-1|-
ASSLEYQGRGIYNEQF